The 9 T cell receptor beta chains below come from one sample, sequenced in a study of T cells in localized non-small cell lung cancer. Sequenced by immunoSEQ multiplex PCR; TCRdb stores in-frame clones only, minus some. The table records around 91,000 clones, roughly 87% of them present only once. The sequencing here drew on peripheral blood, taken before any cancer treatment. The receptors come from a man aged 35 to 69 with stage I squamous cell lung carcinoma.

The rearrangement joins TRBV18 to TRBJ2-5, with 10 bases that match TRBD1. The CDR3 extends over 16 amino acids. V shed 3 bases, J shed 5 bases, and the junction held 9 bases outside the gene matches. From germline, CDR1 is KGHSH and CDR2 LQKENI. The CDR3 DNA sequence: TGTGCCAGCTCACCTACGACAGGGGGCTTTGGGGAGACCCAGTACTTC. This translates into CASSPTTGGFGETQYF.

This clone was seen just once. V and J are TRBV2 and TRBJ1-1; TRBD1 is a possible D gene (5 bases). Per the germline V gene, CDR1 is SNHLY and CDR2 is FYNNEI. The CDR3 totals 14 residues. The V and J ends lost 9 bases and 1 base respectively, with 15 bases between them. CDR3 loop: CASFGASPNTEAFF. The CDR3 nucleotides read TGTGCCAGTTTCGGGGCCAGCCCGAACACTGAAGCTTTCTTT.

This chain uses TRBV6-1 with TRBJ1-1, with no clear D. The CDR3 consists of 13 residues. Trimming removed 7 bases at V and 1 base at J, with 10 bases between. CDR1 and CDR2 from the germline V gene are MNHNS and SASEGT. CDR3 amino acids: CASTPGRNTEAFF. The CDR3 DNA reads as TGTGCCAGCACTCCGGGTAGGAACACTGAAGCTTTCTTT.

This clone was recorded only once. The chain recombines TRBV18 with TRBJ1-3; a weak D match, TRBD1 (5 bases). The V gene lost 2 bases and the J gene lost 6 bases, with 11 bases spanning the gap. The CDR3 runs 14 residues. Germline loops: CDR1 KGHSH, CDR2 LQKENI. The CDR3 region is CASSPSGAQNTIYF. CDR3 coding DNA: TGTGCCAGCTCACCAAGTGGGGCCCAAAACACCATATATTTT. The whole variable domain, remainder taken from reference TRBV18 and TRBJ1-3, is NAGVMQNPRHLVRRRGQEARLRCSPMKGHSHVYWYRQLPEEGLKFMVYLQKENIIDESGMPKERFSAEFPKEGPSILRIQQVVRGDSAAYFCASSPSGAQNTIYFGEGSWLTVV.

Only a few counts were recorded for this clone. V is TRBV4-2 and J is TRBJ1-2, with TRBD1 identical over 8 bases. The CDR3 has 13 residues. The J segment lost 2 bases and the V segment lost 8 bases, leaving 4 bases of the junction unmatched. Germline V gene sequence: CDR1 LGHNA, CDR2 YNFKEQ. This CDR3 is CASGDRSNYGYTF. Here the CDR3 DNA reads TGTGCCAGCGGGGACAGGTCCAACTATGGCTACACCTTC.

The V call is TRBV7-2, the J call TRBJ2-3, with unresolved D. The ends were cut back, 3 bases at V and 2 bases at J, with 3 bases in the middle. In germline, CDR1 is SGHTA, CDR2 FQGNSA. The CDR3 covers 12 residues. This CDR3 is CASSLYTDTQYF. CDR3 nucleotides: TGTGCCAGCAGCTTGTACACAGATACGCAGTATTTT.

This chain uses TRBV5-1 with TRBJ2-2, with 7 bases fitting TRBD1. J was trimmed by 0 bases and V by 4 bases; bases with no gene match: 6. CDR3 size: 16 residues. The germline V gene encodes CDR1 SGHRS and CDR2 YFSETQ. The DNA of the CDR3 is TGCGCCAGCAGCCTACAGGGGATCACGAACACCGGGGAGCTGTTTTTT. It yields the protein CASSLQGITNTGELFF. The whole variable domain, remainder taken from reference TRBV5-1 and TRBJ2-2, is KAGVTQTPRYLIKTRGQQVTLSCSPISGHRSVSWYQQTPGQGLQFLFEYFSETQRNKGNFPGRFSGRQFSNSRSEMNVSTLELGDSALYLCASSLQGITNTGELFFGEGSRLTVL.

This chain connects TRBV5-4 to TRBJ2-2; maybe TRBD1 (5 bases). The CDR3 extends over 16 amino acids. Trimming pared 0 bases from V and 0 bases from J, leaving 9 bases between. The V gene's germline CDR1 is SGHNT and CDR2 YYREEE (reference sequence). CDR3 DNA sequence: TGTGCCAGCAGCTTGGTGACAGCGACGAACACCGGGGAGCTGTTTTTT. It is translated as CASSLVTATNTGELFF.

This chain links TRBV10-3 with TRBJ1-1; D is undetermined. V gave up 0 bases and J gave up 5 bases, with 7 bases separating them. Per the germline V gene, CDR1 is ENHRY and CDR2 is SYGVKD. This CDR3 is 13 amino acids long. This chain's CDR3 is CAISESSFTEAFF. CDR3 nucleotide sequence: TGTGCCATCAGTGAGTCATCATTTACTGAAGCTTTCTTT.